A single sample gave rise to the 21 T cell receptor beta chains below, sequenced in a study of fetal regulatory T cell absence and autoimmunity. Profiling relied on immunoSEQ multiplex PCR, and the TCRdb table lists in-frame clones only, not all of them. This sample yields around 100,000 clones, of which more than 70% are seen a single time; roughly 2% belongs to the top ten. Specimen: pancreas tissue. These TCRs come from a male donor with IPEX syndrome.

The chain employs TRBV5-5 and TRBJ1-2; no reliable D call. V was shortened by 4 bases and J by 4 bases, with 17 bases between the two germline ends. This CDR3 is 15 amino acids long. Looked up from germline, CDR1 is SGHKS and CDR2 is YYEKEE (reference sequence). CDR3 nucleotide sequence: TGTGCCAGCAGCCCGGACGGATGGGTTGGCTATGGCTACACCTTC. This codes for CASSPDGWVGYGYTF. Full variable domain (remainder filled in from reference TRBV5-5 and TRBJ1-2): DAGVTQSPTHLIKTRGQQVTLRCSPISGHKSVSWYQQVLGQGPQFIFQYYEKEERGRGNFPDRFSARQFPNYSSELNVNALLLGDSALYLCASSPDGWVGYGYTFGSGTRLTVV.

The J gene is TRBJ1-6, the V gene TRBV18, with 7 bases identical to TRBD1. CDR1 KGHSH and CDR2 LQKENI come from the germline V gene. The CDR3 contains 15 residues. V gave up 3 bases and J gave up 6 bases; unmatched junction bases: 5. The CDR3 bases are TGTGCCAGCTCACCGACAGGGAATGGTAATTCACCCCTCCACTTT. Its translation: CASSPTGNGNSPLHF.

V is TRBV5-1 and J is TRBJ1-2; D not certain. The CDR3 consists of 12 residues. Germline-derived CDR1 and CDR2 are SGHRS and YFSETQ. Trimming pared 2 bases from V and 8 bases from J, leaving 10 bases between. This chain's CDR3 is CASSFGVIGYTF. In nucleotides, the CDR3 is TGCGCCAGCAGCTTCGGGGTGATCGGCTACACCTTC.

CDR3 DNA: TGTGCCAGCAGTGAGGTGGCTAGCAGATTCACCGGGGAGCTGTTTTTT. It is translated as CASSEVASRFTGELFF. The V gene is TRBV2, the J gene TRBJ2-2, with D perhaps matching TRBD2 (5 bases). The CDR3 sequence is 16 residues long. Per the germline V gene, CDR1 is SNHLY and CDR2 is FYNNEI. Trimming removed 3 bases at V and 4 bases at J, with 15 bases between.

This clone was seen a single time. The J gene is TRBJ2-3, the V gene TRBV5-1; 13 nucleotides agree with TRBD2. V shed 4 bases and J 0 bases; nucleotides not matched to a gene: 11. CDR3 size: 19 residues. CDR1 SGHRS and CDR2 YFSETQ come from the germline V gene. This CDR3 is CASSTGLAGTHESTDTQYF. The CDR3 nucleotides read TGCGCCAGCAGCACGGGACTAGCGGGAACCCACGAGAGCACAGATACGCAGTATTTT.

This clone came up once. The CDR3 reads CASSSAREQYF. Written as DNA, the CDR3 is TGTGCCAGTAGTTCCGCCCGCGAGCAGTACTTC. This chain links TRBV19 with TRBJ2-7; D is ambiguous. Germline V gene data show CDR1 as LNHDA and CDR2 as SQIVND (reference sequence). CDR3 length equals 11 residues. V lost 5 bases, J lost 6 bases, and 8 bases lay in between.

This chain links TRBV5-4 with TRBJ2-1, with TRBD2 matching 7 bases. The CDR3 runs to 14 residues. Per germline, CDR1 SGHNT and CDR2 YYREEE (reference sequence). V lost 5 bases, J lost 8 bases, and 10 bases stayed unmatched. CDR3 nucleotides: TGTGCCAGCAGTAGGGCGGGAGAAAGGTATGAGCAGTTCTTC. Amino acids: CASSRAGERYEQFF.

This clone was counted only a few times. This sequence joins TRBV7-6 and TRBJ1-6; TRBD1 is a possible D gene (5 bases). V was trimmed by 1 base and J by 7 bases, leaving 14 bases between them. Germline assignment: CDR1 SGHVS and CDR2 FNYEAQ. This CDR3 is built from 16 residues. The CDR3 nucleotides read TGTGCCAGCAGCTTAGGGGCCAGGGTTCAGAATTCACCCCTCCACTTT. This gives the protein CASSLGARVQNSPLHF.

The chain links TRBV2 to TRBJ2-5; no firm D call. Trimming removed 6 bases at V and 4 bases at J, with 6 bases between. CDR3 length: 11 amino acids. Germline-derived CDR1 and CDR2 are SNHLY and FYNNEI. This CDR3 is CASSQAETQYF. The CDR3 DNA reads as TGTGCCAGCAGCCAAGCAGAGACCCAGTACTTC.

This clone has just one count. The rearrangement uses TRBV10-3 and TRBJ1-1, with 9 bases aligning to TRBD1. Looked up from germline, CDR1 is ENHRY and CDR2 is SYGVKD. J gave up 4 bases and V 4 bases, and 1 base lay outside the gene matches. CDR3 size: 13 residues. The CDR3, as DNA: TGTGCCATCAGTGGGGACAGGGTCACTGAAGCTTTCTTT. This encodes CAISGDRVTEAFF.

The V call is TRBV5-5, the J call TRBJ2-1, with 16 bases aligning to TRBD2. The CDR3 spans 17 residues. Germline lookup yields CDR1 SGHKS and CDR2 YYEKEE (reference sequence). J lost 8 bases, V lost 4 bases, and 9 bases had no gene match. The CDR3 DNA reads as TGTGCCAGCAGCACAGGGACTAGCGGGAGGGTATCCCATGAGCAGTTCTTC. The encoded protein is CASSTGTSGRVSHEQFF. The full variable domain, with the rest looked up from reference TRBV5-5 and TRBJ2-1, is DAGVTQSPTHLIKTRGQQVTLRCSPISGHKSVSWYQQVLGQGPQFIFQYYEKEERGRGNFPDRFSARQFPNYSSELNVNALLLGDSALYLCASSTGTSGRVSHEQFFGPGTRLTVL.

The chain combines TRBV19 with TRBJ1-1; TRBD1 matches 7 bases. Per germline, CDR1 LNHDA and CDR2 SQIVND (reference sequence). The J segment lost 3 bases and the V segment lost 3 bases, leaving 4 bases of the junction unmatched. CDR3 length: 14 amino acids. CDR3 amino acids: CASSIQGEDTEAFF. In DNA, the CDR3 is TGTGCCAGTAGTATTCAGGGGGAGGACACTGAAGCTTTCTTT.

The V and J genes are TRBV5-1 and TRBJ2-7, with TRBD2 identical over 11 bases. Germline trimming cut 0 bases from V and 4 bases from J; bases unmatched to any gene: 6. The CDR3 has 16 amino acids. CDR1 is SGHRS and CDR2 is YFSETQ in the germline V gene. CDR3 in amino acids: CASSLVHTSGSYEQYF. CDR3 DNA: TGCGCCAGCAGCTTGGTTCACACTAGCGGGAGTTACGAGCAGTACTTC.

This clone has more than one count but fewer than ten. The genes are TRBV7-9 and TRBJ2-1; D gene uncertain. CDR1 SEHNR and CDR2 FQNEAQ come from the germline V gene (reference sequence). V was cut by 5 bases and J by 0 bases, with 8 bases left in between. The CDR3 consists of 14 residues. The CDR3 region has the DNA TGTGCCAGCAGCCCTTTGAGCTCCTACAATGAGCAGTTCTTC. It yields the protein CASSPLSSYNEQFF. The full variable domain, its missing parts supplied by reference TRBV7-9 and TRBJ2-1, is DTGVSQNPRHKITKRGQNVTFRCDPISEHNRLYWYRQTLGQGPEFLTYFQNEAQLEKSRLLSDRFSAERPKGSFSTLEIQRTEQGDSAMYLCASSPLSSYNEQFFGPGTRLTVL.

The V and J genes are TRBV30 and TRBJ1-5; D is undetermined. Germline lookup yields CDR1 GTSNPN and CDR2 SVGIG (reference sequence). This CDR3 comprises 16 residues. V lost 0 bases to trimming and J lost 5 bases, with 17 bases between them. The CDR3 bases are TGTGCCTGGAGTGTATCGGGGTTCCCTCTCGATCAGCCCCAGCATTTT. Amino acid sequence: CAWSVSGFPLDQPQHF.

The V gene is TRBV7-6, the J gene TRBJ1-1; D possibly corresponds to TRBD1 (6 bases). Trimming pared 1 base from V and 0 bases from J, leaving 12 bases between. The CDR3 sequence is 16 residues long. Germline CDR1 is SGHVS and CDR2 is FNYEAQ. This chain's CDR3 is CASSLGEGEMNTEAFF. CDR3 sequence (DNA): TGTGCCAGCAGCTTAGGGGAGGGGGAGATGAACACTGAAGCTTTCTTT. Based on the CDR3 plus reference TRBV7-6 and TRBJ1-1, the full variable domain is GAGVSQSPRYKVTKRGQDVALRCDPISGHVSLYWYRQALGQGPEFLTYFNYEAQQDKSGLPNDRFSAERPEGSISTLTIQRTEQRDSAMYRCASSLGEGEMNTEAFFGQGTRLTVV.

This chain joins TRBV5-4 and TRBJ2-1; 7 bases match TRBD2. This CDR3 is 17 amino acids long. The germline V gene encodes CDR1 SGHNT and CDR2 YYREEE (reference sequence). J lost 2 bases, V lost 3 bases, and 11 bases had no gene match. The CDR3 DNA reads as TGTGCCAGCAGCTCACCATCGGGGGAGGGCCCCTACAATGAGCAGTTCTTC. Its protein product is CASSSPSGEGPYNEQFF.

The chain uses TRBV5-4 and TRBJ2-3; no definite D call. Trimming stripped 4 bases from V and 3 bases from J, with 9 bases between. The CDR3 spans 13 residues. Per the germline V gene, CDR1 is SGHNT and CDR2 is YYREEE (reference sequence). CDR3 sequence reads: CASSNTDTDTQYF. In DNA, the CDR3 is TGTGCCAGCAGCAACACCGATACAGATACGCAGTATTTT. Variable domain in full (rest from reference TRBV5-4 and TRBJ2-3): ETGVTQSPTHLIKTRGQQVTLRCSSQSGHNTVSWYQQALGQGPQFIFQYYREEENGRGNFPPRFSGLQFPNYSSELNVNALELDDSALYLCASSNTDTDTQYFGPGTRLTVL.

The chain recombines TRBV4-3 with TRBJ2-7; D is uncertain. The CDR3 sequence is 14 residues long. Trimming cost V 0 bases and J 0 bases, with 6 bases left between them. CDR1 and CDR2 (germline): LGHNA, YSLEER. The CDR3 nucleotides are TGCGCCAGCAGCCAAGAGTCCAGCTCCTACGAGCAGTACTTC. Translation: CASSQESSSYEQYF.

The chain employs TRBV4-1 and TRBJ2-7, with 8 bases matching TRBD2. The CDR3 is 15 residues long. The germline V gene has CDR1 MGHRA and CDR2 YSYEKL. Trimming at V came to 1 base and at J to 3 bases, leaving 5 bases not matched to a gene. The CDR3 reads CASSQGSGIRYEQYF. The CDR3, as DNA: TGCGCCAGCAGCCAAGGTAGCGGGATCCGCTACGAGCAGTACTTC.

V gene TRBV6-5 combines with J gene TRBJ2-2; 12 bases map to TRBD2. V lost 6 bases, J lost 4 bases, and 3 bases stayed unmatched. This CDR3 has 15 residues. Germline V gene data show CDR1 as MNHEY and CDR2 as SVGAGI. CDR3 DNA sequence: TGTGCCAGCAGCGGACTAGCGGGGATCACCGGGGAGCTGTTTTTT. Translating it yields CASSGLAGITGELFF.